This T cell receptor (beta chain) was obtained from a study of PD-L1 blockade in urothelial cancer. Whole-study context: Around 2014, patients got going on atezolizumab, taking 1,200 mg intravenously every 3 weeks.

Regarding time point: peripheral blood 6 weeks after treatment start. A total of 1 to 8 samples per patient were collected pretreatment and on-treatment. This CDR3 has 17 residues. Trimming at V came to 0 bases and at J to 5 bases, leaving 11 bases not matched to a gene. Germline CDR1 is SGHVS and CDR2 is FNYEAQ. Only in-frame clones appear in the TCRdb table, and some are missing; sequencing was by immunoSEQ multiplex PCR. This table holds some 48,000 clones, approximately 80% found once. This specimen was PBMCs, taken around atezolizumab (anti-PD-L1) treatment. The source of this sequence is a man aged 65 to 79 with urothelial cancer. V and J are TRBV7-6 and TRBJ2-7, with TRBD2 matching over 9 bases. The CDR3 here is CASSLAKSSGSLDEQYF. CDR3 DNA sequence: TGTGCCAGCAGCTTAGCGAAGAGTAGCGGGAGTCTAGACGAGCAGTACTTC.